The source of this T cell receptor beta chain is a study of persistence of HIV-infected CD4 T cells. Whole-study context: The sample holds CD4+ T cells responsive to CMV or HIV-1 Gag. General observations from the study: TCRbeta richness was lower in CMV- and Gag-responding cells than in anti-CD3/anti-CD28-responding cells.

A word on this clone: The antigen remains undetermined.

The CDR3 is 15 amino acids. The V segment lost 3 bases and the J segment 5 bases; nucleotides outside the gene matches: 5. CDR1 and CDR2 from the germline V gene are ENHRY and SYGVKD. Sequencing used immunoSEQ version 4 in survey mode. Genomic DNA was diluted to 10 ng/uL, up to 1 ug per sample. Only in-frame clones appear in the TCRdb table, and some are missing; sequencing was by immunoSEQ multiplex PCR. The table includes about 39,000 clones, approximately 81% detected once. An overlapping HIV-1 Gag peptide pool stimulated these cells at approximately 1 ug/peptide/mL. Sorted nonresponding memory CD4+ T cells were CD40L-negative, CD69-negative, CD45RO-high.

The material was cultured CD4+ T cells from PBMCs, obtained from a patient who received antiretroviral therapy. The V call is TRBV10-3, the J call TRBJ2-7, with 12 bases that match TRBD1. This TCR came from an adult with HIV. The donor label of this sample is uncertain. The CDR3 nucleotides are TGTGCCATCAGTGACAGGGACAGGGGGCGCGACGAGCAGTACTTC. Translating gives CAISDRDRGRDEQYF.